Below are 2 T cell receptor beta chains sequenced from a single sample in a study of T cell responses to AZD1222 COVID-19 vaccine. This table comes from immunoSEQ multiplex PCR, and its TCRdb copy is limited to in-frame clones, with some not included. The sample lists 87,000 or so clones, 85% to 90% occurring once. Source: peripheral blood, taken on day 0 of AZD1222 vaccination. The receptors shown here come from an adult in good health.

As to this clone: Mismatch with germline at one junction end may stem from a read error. In DNA form, the CDR3 reads TGTGCCAGCAGTTTAAGGGACTACGGCTACACCTTC. Translation gives CASSLRDYGYTF. This chain uses TRBV28 with TRBJ1-2; D possibly corresponds to TRBD1 (5 bases). The length of the CDR3 is 12 residues. CDR1 and CDR2 from the germline V gene are MDHEN and SYDVKM.

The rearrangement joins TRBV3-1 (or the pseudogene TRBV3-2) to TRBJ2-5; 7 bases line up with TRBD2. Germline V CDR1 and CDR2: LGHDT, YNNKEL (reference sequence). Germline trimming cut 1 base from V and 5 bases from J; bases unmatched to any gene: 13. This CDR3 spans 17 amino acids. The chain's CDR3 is CASSQVVLPGGFETQYF. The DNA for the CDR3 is TGTGCCAGCAGCCAAGTCGTTTTGCCGGGGGGATTCGAGACCCAGTACTTC.